Following are 4 T cell receptor beta chains from one sample sequenced in a study of identical twins. TCRdb processed the 5' RACE reads anew with MiXCR; each CDR3 protein has one entry. The sample shows approximately 490,000 distinct CDR3 sequences, around 20% of them seen only once. This sample was shared with a second study, whose subject was yellow fever vaccine responses in identical twins.

Sequenced: CD4+ T cells sorted from blood. Source of these receptors: a young woman in good health.

The genes are TRBV6-1 and TRBJ2-3, with 15 bases identical to TRBD2. This CDR3 is 16 amino acids long. CDR1 and CDR2 (germline): MNHNS, SASEGT. With 1 base clipped from V and 5 bases from J, the junction kept 1 base outside the gene matches. CDR3 residues: CASSEGTSGRVDTQYF. The CDR3 DNA reads as TGTGCCAGCAGTGAAGGGACTAGCGGGAGGGTAGATACGCAGTATTTT.

The chain uses TRBV7-3 and TRBJ2-2, with no clear D. CDR1 is SGHTA, CDR2 FQGTGA, per germline. The CDR3 is 14 residues long. Trimming took off 5 bases at V and 1 base at J, with 8 bases between the two ends. CDR3: CASSKMGNTGELFF. The DNA of the CDR3 is TGTGCCAGCAGCAAAATGGGGAACACCGGGGAGCTGTTTTTT.

The rearrangement joins TRBV7-9 to TRBJ2-4, with D uncertain. CDR3 length equals 14 residues. Germline assignment: CDR1 SEHNR and CDR2 FQNEAQ (reference sequence). V was cut by 5 bases and J by 0 bases, with 8 bases left in between. This CDR3 is CASSRGIAKNIQYF. CDR3 DNA sequence: TGTGCCAGCAGCCGTGGAATAGCCAAAAACATTCAGTACTTC.

This clonotype was counted a few times. The chain combines TRBV6-5 with TRBJ1-5; D is unclear. The CDR3 runs 14 residues. Germline assignment: CDR1 MNHEY and CDR2 SVGAGI. V gave up 2 bases and J gave up 9 bases, with 14 bases separating them. For the CDR3, the DNA is TGTGCCAGCAGTTACGAGGGAAGTTCGGGGCCCCAGCATTTT. The encoded protein is CASSYEGSSGPQHF.